Here is one T cell receptor beta chain with its context. These data are taken from a study of T-cell reconstitution after alpha-beta-depleted transplantation in children. The TCRbeta library incorporated unique molecular identifiers. From the PCR reads, TCRdb called clonotypes with MiXCR, one entry per CDR3 protein. The table shows some 220,000 distinct CDR3 sequences, with roughly 9% occurring only once. Germline V gene data show CDR1 as SEHNR and CDR2 as FQNEAQ (reference sequence). V was clipped by 3 bases and J by 2 bases, with 11 bases between them. The CDR3 is made up of 15 amino acids. The chain carries TRBV7-9 and TRBJ1-3, with D unclear. Sequenced here: PBMCs from the stem cell graft donor, sampled from the stem cell graft. The origin of this receptor is a human donor who donated a stem cell graft to a child with acute lymphoblastic leukemia. This CDR3 reads CASSFPEEAGNTIYF. The CDR3 nucleotides are TGTGCCAGCAGCTTTCCAGAAGAGGCTGGAAACACCATATATTTT.